The clone carrying this TCR beta chain was observed a handful of times. This CDR3 region has 13 residues. The germline gives CDR1 SQVTM, CDR2 ANQGSEA. With V trimmed by 5 bases and J by 9 bases, 5 bases remained unmatched. These data originate in a study of blood T cell repertoires in COVID-19. Using immunoSEQ multiplex PCR, the repertoire was profiled, and TCRdb retains in-frame clones only, with some absent. The sample has about 210,000 clones, 85% seen once; the top ten hold around 20%. The rearrangement uses TRBV29-1 and TRBJ2-5, with 14 bases fitting TRBD2. The sequenced sample was PBMCs or T cells enriched from blood (not recorded which). The TCR sequence derives from a man between 40 and 49 years old who had recovered from COVID-19. CDR3 residues: CSVTTSGREAQYF. The DNA for the CDR3 is TGCAGCGTTACGACTAGCGGGAGGGAAGCCCAGTACTTC.